In this sample, the clone carrying this T cell receptor (beta chain) turned up a few times. Germline-derived CDR1 and CDR2 are MNHEY and SMNVEV (reference sequence). The V and J ends lost 9 bases and 2 bases, in that order; junction bases with no gene match: 9. The CDR3 runs to 16 residues. During its preparation, the TCRbeta library received unique molecular identifiers. TCRdb reanalysed the PCR reads using MiXCR and keeps one entry per CDR3 protein. Of approximately 230,000 distinct CDR3 sequences listed, more than 20% are singletons. The source of the sample is a study of T-cell reconstitution after alpha-beta-depleted transplantation in children.

The TCR sequence derives from a female patient under 10 years old who had a stem cell transplant for congenital amegakaryocytic thrombocytopenia, so the T cells may come from the graft donor. The sample consisted of PBMCs, mostly from graft donor cells, taken 360 days after TCRalphabeta/CD19-depleted stem cell transplant. The chain links TRBV27 to TRBJ1-5; TRBD1 agrees at 11 bases. Here the CDR3 DNA reads TGTGCCAGTGGACAGGGGGCGAAGAAGGGCAATCAGCCCCAGCATTTT. Translation gives CASGQGAKKGNQPQHF.